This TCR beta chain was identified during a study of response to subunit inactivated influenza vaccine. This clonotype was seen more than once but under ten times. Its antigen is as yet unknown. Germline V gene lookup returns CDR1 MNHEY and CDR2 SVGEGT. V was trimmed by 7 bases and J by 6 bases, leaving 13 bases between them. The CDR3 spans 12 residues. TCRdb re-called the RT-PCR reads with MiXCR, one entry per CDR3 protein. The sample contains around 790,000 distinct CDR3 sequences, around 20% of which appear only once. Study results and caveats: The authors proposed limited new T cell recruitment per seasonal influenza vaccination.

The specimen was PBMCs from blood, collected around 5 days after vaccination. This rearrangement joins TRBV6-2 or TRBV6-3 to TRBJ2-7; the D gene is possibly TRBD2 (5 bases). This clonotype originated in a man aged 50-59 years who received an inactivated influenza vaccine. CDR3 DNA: TGTGCCAGCAATGACTACCAAGCCGAGCAGTACTTC. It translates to CASNDYQAEQYF.